These 11 T cell receptor beta chains share one sample of origin, sequenced in a study of CD8 T cells in Susac syndrome. Random hexamers were used to reverse transcribe an amount of about 0.45 to 1 ug RNA. One entry per CDR3 protein results from TCRdb running MiXCR on the immunoSEQ multiplex PCR reads. The sample has about 180,000 distinct CDR3 sequences, 85% to 95% seen once; the top ten hold approximately 0.09%. Sequencing was carried out using CD4+ T cells from PBMCs. Source of these receptors: a human donor with multiple sclerosis.

This sequence joins TRBV30 and TRBJ2-6, with unresolved D. Germline-derived CDR1 and CDR2 are GTSNPN and SVGIG (reference sequence). Trimming left V 5 bases short and J 4 bases short, with 9 bases between. This CDR3 has 13 amino acids. CDR3 in amino acids: CAWLRAGANVLTF. The DNA of the CDR3 is TGTGCCTGGTTACGGGCCGGGGCCAACGTCCTGACTTTC.

V gene TRBV3-1 combines with J gene TRBJ2-1, with D maybe TRBD1 (6 bases). The CDR3 contains 17 residues. Trimming left V 5 bases short and J 4 bases short, with 21 bases between. CDR1 is LGHDT, CDR2 YNNKEL, per germline (reference sequence). CDR3 DNA sequence: TGTGCCAGCAGCTACAATAGGGGGATTCGGACTTACAATGAGCAGTTCTTC. As protein: CASSYNRGIRTYNEQFF.

J is TRBJ2-5 and V is TRBV4-1, with 11 bases aligning to TRBD2. Germline CDR1 MGHRA, CDR2 YSYEKL. The CDR3 sequence is 15 residues long. V shed 1 base and J 13 bases; nucleotides not matched to a gene: 11. CDR3 residues: CASSQGVLAGGNLYF. DNA of the CDR3: TGCGCCAGCAGCCAAGGAGTGCTAGCGGGGGGTAATTTGTACTTC.

CDR3 bases: TGTGCCAGCAATCCGGCGGGAGGGCGAGAGACCCAGTACTTC. This translates into CASNPAGGRETQYF. The chain combines TRBV25-1 with TRBJ2-5; TRBD2 matches at 9 bases. The CDR3 has 14 amino acids. CDR1 MGHDK and CDR2 SYGVNS come from the germline V gene. Trimming removed 7 bases from V and 4 bases from J; junction bases left unmatched: 7.

The chain is built from TRBV18 and TRBJ1-5; tentative D call: TRBD1 (5 bases). The CDR3 extends over 13 amino acids. Germline-derived CDR1 and CDR2 are KGHSH and LQKENI. The ends were cut back, 4 bases at V and 5 bases at J, with 9 bases in the middle. The CDR3 DNA reads TGTGCCAGCTCACTCGACAGTCATCAGCCCCAGCATTTT. Its translation: CASSLDSHQPQHF.

J is TRBJ2-7 and V is TRBV2; 7 bases match TRBD1. V dropped 4 bases and J dropped 3; count of bases not matched to a gene: 6. CDR1 and CDR2 (germline): SNHLY, FYNNEI. This CDR3 has 14 amino acids. CDR3 nucleotides: TGTGCCAGCAGTGTGCCCGCAGGGGGCTACGAGCAGTACTTC. Its protein product is CASSVPAGGYEQYF.

The V call is TRBV5-1, the J call TRBJ1-6; D uncertain. The V gene lost 0 bases and the J gene lost 8 bases, with 9 bases spanning the gap. The length of the CDR3 is 14 residues. Per germline, CDR1 SGHRS and CDR2 YFSETQ. The CDR3 loop reads CASSLDQAYSPLHF. CDR3 DNA: TGCGCCAGCAGCTTGGATCAGGCCTATTCACCCCTCCACTTT.

In nucleotides, the CDR3 is TGTGCCAGCAGCAGAGGACAGGGATCTGGAAACACCATATATTTT. Translated, it gives CASSRGQGSGNTIYF. The chain employs TRBV7-9 and TRBJ1-3; 8 positions match TRBD1. Germline values: CDR1 SEHNR, CDR2 FQNEAQ (reference sequence). This CDR3 contains 15 residues. Trimming cost V 5 bases and J 1 base; bases outside gene matches: 4.

V is TRBV7-8 and J is TRBJ1-2; 8 bases are shared with TRBD1. Germline CDR1 SGHVS, CDR2 FQNEAQ. V dropped 2 bases and J dropped 4; count of bases not matched to a gene: 6. The CDR3 is 15 amino acids. The CDR3 DNA follows: TGTGCCAGCAGCTTATCCCGGGACAGGTCCTATGGCTACACCTTC. This gives the protein CASSLSRDRSYGYTF.

This chain uses TRBV12-5 with TRBJ1-1; 7 nucleotides line up with TRBD1. J gave up 0 bases and V 2 bases, and 3 bases lay outside the gene matches. This CDR3 has 15 amino acids. The germline V gene has CDR1 LGHNT and CDR2 FRNRAP. CDR3 DNA: TGTGCTAGTGGTTTGCCACAGGGGATGAACACTGAAGCTTTCTTT. Protein sequence: CASGLPQGMNTEAFF.

The chain employs TRBV7-9 and TRBJ1-2; D ambiguous. This CDR3 region has 14 residues. CDR1 is SEHNR, CDR2 FQNEAQ, per germline (reference sequence). The V end lost 5 bases, the J end lost 6 bases, and 16 bases lay between the germline ends. The CDR3 spells CASSPSSAVHGYTF. The CDR3 DNA reads as TGTGCCAGCAGCCCATCCTCGGCAGTGCATGGCTACACCTTC.